The 19 T cell receptor beta chains in this list originate from one sample, sequenced in a study of blood T cell repertoires in COVID-19. TCRdb's table, derived via immunoSEQ multiplex PCR, lists solely in-frame clones and lacks some. This sample has 300,000 to 350,000 clones, with roughly 90% found just once. Sample: peripheral blood. The origin of the receptors is a woman in her 70s with COVID-19, enrolled during active disease.

This chain joins TRBV3-1 (or the pseudogene TRBV3-2) and TRBJ2-3; D gene unclear. Germline V CDR1 and CDR2: LGHDT, YNNKEL (reference sequence). CDR3 length: 12 residues. Deletions cut 3 bases from V and 4 bases from J, with 5 bases between. The CDR3 protein is CASSHLSDTQYF. For the CDR3, the DNA is TGTGCCAGCAGCCACCTGTCAGATACGCAGTATTTT.

CDR3 sequence (DNA): TGTGCCAGTAGTTCACCCTACAGGGAATATAGCAATCAGCCCCAGCATTTT. It translates to CASSSPYREYSNQPQHF. The chain couples TRBV19 to TRBJ1-5; maybe TRBD1 (6 bases). There are 17 residues in the CDR3. The germline CDR1 and CDR2 sequences are LNHDA and SQIVND (reference sequence). Trimming stripped 5 bases from V and 0 bases from J, with 17 bases between.

V is TRBV5-6 and J is TRBJ1-5; D might be TRBD1 (5 bases). V was trimmed by 4 bases and J by 5 bases, leaving 13 bases between them. Germline V gives CDR1 SGHDT, CDR2 YYEEEE. The CDR3 has 14 residues. The CDR3: CASSPGQGHQPQHF. The CDR3 DNA reads as TGTGCCAGCAGCCCTGGGCAGGGCCATCAGCCCCAGCATTTT.

The chain uses TRBV9 and TRBJ2-3; a weak D match, TRBD2 (5 bases). The V gene's germline CDR1 is SGDLS and CDR2 YYNGEE. V was pared by 4 bases and J by 6 bases, with 21 bases between. The CDR3 runs 16 residues. Here the CDR3 reads CASSPSGSQKGDTQYF. For the CDR3, the DNA is TGTGCCAGCAGCCCCAGCGGTTCTCAAAAGGGCGATACGCAGTATTTT.

This sequence joins TRBV9 and TRBJ2-2; 7 bases fit TRBD2. CDR3 length: 14 amino acids. The germline CDR1 and CDR2 sequences are SGDLS and YYNGEE. With V trimmed by 6 bases and J by 1 base, 3 bases remained unmatched. CDR3 coding DNA: TGTGCCAGCAAGGAGCGGGGGAACACCGGGGAGCTGTTTTTT. Amino acid sequence: CASKERGNTGELFF.

The V call is TRBV28, the J call TRBJ1-1, with D possibly TRBD1 on 6 matching bases. In germline, CDR1 is MDHEN, CDR2 SYDVKM. Trimming shortened V by 2 bases and J by 1 base, and 8 bases separated the two germline ends. This CDR3 has 14 amino acids. CDR3 DNA: TGTGCCAGCAGTTTAAAACAGGGGAACACTGAAGCTTTCTTT. This encodes CASSLKQGNTEAFF.

Remarks on this clone: The identical CDR3 is also encoded by other nucleotide sequences in the sample. This chain connects TRBV27 to TRBJ1-1; D is uncertain. The CDR3 totals 13 residues. Germline V lookup: CDR1 MNHEY, CDR2 SMNVEV (reference sequence). Trimming cost V 3 bases and J 3 bases, with 8 bases left between them. CDR3 sequence: CASSFEGDTEAFF. CDR3 nucleotide sequence: TGTGCCAGCAGTTTTGAGGGTGACACTGAAGCTTTCTTT.

V gene TRBV9 combines with J gene TRBJ2-7, with 7 positions matching TRBD2. The CDR3 extends over 17 amino acids. Germline CDR1 is SGDLS and CDR2 is YYNGEE. V gave up 0 bases and J gave up 4 bases; unmatched junction bases: 13. Here the CDR3 DNA reads TGTGCCAGCAGCGTAGCCCATGCGGGCTGGGAGGGATACGAGCAGTACTTC. This encodes CASSVAHAGWEGYEQYF.

V and J are TRBV30 and TRBJ1-1; tentatively, D is TRBD1 (6 bases). CDR1 and CDR2 from the germline V gene are GTSNPN and SVGIG (reference sequence). Trimming left V 5 bases short and J 6 bases short, with 13 bases between. There are 12 residues in the CDR3. CDR3 loop: CAWARGRSEAFF. CDR3 in DNA: TGTGCCTGGGCCAGGGGAAGGTCTGAAGCTTTCTTT.

J is TRBJ1-2 and V is TRBV7-9, with no clear D. Trimming took off 1 base at V and 3 bases at J, with 6 bases between the two ends. The germline V gene has CDR1 SEHNR and CDR2 FQNEAQ (reference sequence). The CDR3 has 13 residues. DNA of the CDR3: TGTGCCAGCAGCTTAGGTAGAGACTATGGCTACACCTTC. This encodes CASSLGRDYGYTF.

The chain employs TRBV5-6 and TRBJ2-5, with 7 bases that match TRBD2. The CDR3 consists of 15 residues. The J segment lost 4 bases and the V segment lost 2 bases, leaving 8 bases of the junction unmatched. Germline CDR1 SGHDT, CDR2 YYEEEE. The CDR3 nucleotides are TGTGCCAGCAGCTTTTATCGCCCGGGGGGAGAGACCCAGTACTTC. Its translation: CASSFYRPGGETQYF.

The chain joins TRBV29-1 to TRBJ2-3; TRBD1 agrees at 7 bases. The CDR3 extends over 13 amino acids. V trimming: 3 bases; J trimming: 5 bases; junction bases outside the gene matches: 5. Per germline, CDR1 SQVTM and CDR2 ANQGSEA. This CDR3 reads CSVDGQERDTQYF. Here the CDR3 DNA reads TGCAGCGTTGACGGACAGGAGCGAGATACGCAGTATTTT.

In this sample, this clone turned up once. V and J are TRBV19 and TRBJ1-6; TRBD1 aligns across 9 bases. Germline loops: CDR1 LNHDA, CDR2 SQIVND (reference sequence). The V and J ends lost 5 bases and 10 bases, in that order; junction bases with no gene match: 6. The CDR3 contains 14 residues. The CDR3 reads CASSAGTGRSPLHF. The CDR3 DNA reads TGTGCCAGTAGTGCGGGGACAGGGCGATCACCCCTCCACTTT.

Worth noting for this clone: A junction boundary mismatches the germline segment, possibly from a read error. The chain uses TRBV7-2 and TRBJ2-1; TRBD2 is a possible D gene (6 bases). The CDR3 is made up of 12 amino acids. Germline-derived CDR1 and CDR2 are SGHTA and FQGNSA. CDR3 sequence: CASSLVGGEPFF. The CDR3 region has the DNA TGTGCCAGCAGCTTAGTAGGCGGGGAGCCGTTCTTC. Using reference TRBV7-2 and TRBJ2-1 for the parts outside the CDR3, the full variable domain is GAGVSQSPSNKVTEKGKDVELRCDPISGHTALYWYRQSLGQGLEFLIYFQGNSAPDKSGLPSDRFSAERTGGSVSTLTIQRTQQEDSAVYLCASSLVGGEPFFGPGTRLTVL.

The rearrangement joins TRBV28 to TRBJ1-2; D is undetermined. Trimming cost V 4 bases and J 7 bases, with 13 bases left between them. CDR1 is MDHEN, CDR2 SYDVKM, per germline. This CDR3 region has 13 residues. The DNA for the CDR3 is TGTGCCAGCAGTTCGCCGAATGAGTTTGGCTACACCTTC. This encodes CASSSPNEFGYTF.

This clone was seen only once. This chain joins TRBV28 and TRBJ1-5; unclear D gene. The CDR3 is 12 residues long. The germline gives CDR1 MDHEN, CDR2 SYDVKM. Trimming shortened V by 10 bases and J by 2 bases, and 9 bases separated the two germline ends. DNA of the CDR3: TGTGCCACTAATGTTGGCAATCAGCCCCAGCATTTT. Amino acid sequence: CATNVGNQPQHF.

This chain connects TRBV28 to TRBJ1-5, with D unclear. The CDR3 has 15 residues. The V end lost 6 bases, the J end lost 1 base, and 13 bases lay between the germline ends. Germline V gives CDR1 MDHEN, CDR2 SYDVKM. The CDR3 sequence is CASSGSSGSNQPQHF. As DNA, the CDR3 is TGTGCCAGCAGCGGGAGTTCTGGGAGCAATCAGCCCCAGCATTTT.

The J gene is TRBJ1-1, the V gene TRBV19; a possible D gene is TRBD1 (5 bases). Germline CDR1 and CDR2: LNHDA and SQIVND (reference sequence). With 6 bases removed from V and 0 bases from J, the gap between germline ends came to 17 bases. The CDR3 extends over 16 amino acids. CDR3 amino acids: CASSPGVGTLNTEAFF. Here the CDR3 DNA reads TGTGCCAGTAGCCCTGGGGTTGGGACTTTGAACACTGAAGCTTTCTTT.

The chain couples TRBV3-1 (or the pseudogene TRBV3-2) to TRBJ2-3, with 9 bases aligning to TRBD2. This CDR3 spans 18 amino acids. Unmatched junction bases numbered 8, after V lost 1 base and J lost 0 bases. Looked up from germline, CDR1 is LGHDT and CDR2 is YNNKEL (reference sequence). Here the CDR3 reads CASSQVGGGAASTDTQYF. For the CDR3, the DNA is TGTGCCAGCAGCCAAGTCGGCGGGGGGGCGGCTAGCACAGATACGCAGTATTTT.